The present T cell receptor beta chain was sequenced within a study of control samples from healthy donors and cancer patients. Germline V lookup: CDR1 SGHNT, CDR2 YYREEE (reference sequence). The germline V and J ends were trimmed by 4 bases and 1 base, with 12 bases remaining between them. The CDR3 is made up of 15 amino acids. The data were produced by immunoSEQ multiplex PCR, yet TCRdb's version contains in-frame clones alone and is incomplete. The table includes some 57,000 clones, 85% to 95% detected once. The chain links TRBV5-4 to TRBJ2-4; D is unclear. The TCR was taken from a man aged 30-40 years in good health. The sequenced sample was blood. The CDR3, as DNA: TGTGCCAGCAGCCAGGCAACTGGTGCCAAAAACATTCAGTACTTC. It codes for CASSQATGAKNIQYF.